The 21 T cell receptor beta chains below come from one sample, sequenced in a study of post-analysis software for immune sequencing data. Regarding the study as a whole: With TRBV5-6, TRBV5-1 and TRBV20-1 included, about 5 TRBV segments were more frequent in patients than in controls.

Carried by the TCR beta cDNA libraries were unique molecular identifiers. TCRdb reprocessed the PCR reads via MiXCR and lists one record per CDR3 protein. This sample has around 710,000 distinct CDR3 sequences, with under 60% found just once. What these receptors recognize is not known. Source material: blood. Source of these receptors: a girl aged 10-17 years with multiple sclerosis.

This sequence joins TRBV2 and TRBJ2-7, with a possible D match to TRBD2 (5 bases). The DNA end lines up better with TRBJ2-5; the J call may be wrong. CDR1 SNHLY and CDR2 FYNNEI come from the germline V gene. CDR3 length equals 14 residues. CDR3 loop: CASSPSRRGETQYF. Here the CDR3 DNA reads TGTGCCAGCAGCCCTAGTCGCCGGGGAGAGACCCAGTACTTC.

The sample holds one count of this clonotype. The DNA for the CDR3 is TGCAGTGCTTATGCGGGAGTTGGGACAGATACGCAGTATTTT. Protein sequence: CSAYAGVGTDTQYF. The rearrangement joins TRBV20-1 to TRBJ2-3, with TRBD2 identical over 7 bases. Germline trimming cut 5 bases from V and 3 bases from J; bases unmatched to any gene: 8. CDR1 is DFQATT, CDR2 SNEGSKA, per germline (reference sequence). The CDR3 consists of 14 residues.

V is TRBV28 and J is TRBJ1-2, with 7 bases that match TRBD1. This CDR3 has 13 amino acids. Germline CDR1 is MDHEN and CDR2 is SYDVKM. V was pared by 6 bases and J by 8 bases, with 9 bases of the junction left unmatched. This CDR3 reads CASSPDRVQGYTF. In nucleotides, the CDR3 is TGTGCCAGCAGCCCCGACAGGGTCCAAGGCTACACCTTC.

This clonotype showed up just a few times. This chain uses TRBV2 with TRBJ2-5, with 7 bases aligning to TRBD1. V shed 8 bases, J shed 1 base, and the junction held 10 bases outside the gene matches. Germline CDR1 SNHLY, CDR2 FYNNEI. The CDR3 covers 15 residues. CDR3 residues: CASDTPGQIQETQYF. Written as DNA, the CDR3 is TGTGCCAGCGATACCCCGGGACAGATCCAAGAGACCCAGTACTTC.

This clonotype was recorded a few times. This rearrangement joins TRBV29-1 to TRBJ2-5; 7 bases align to TRBD1. V lost 6 bases, J lost 0 bases, and 4 bases stayed unmatched. The CDR3 has 13 amino acids. Germline V gives CDR1 SQVTM, CDR2 ANQGSEA. CDR3 sequence: CSVQGQYQETQYF. The CDR3 coding sequence is TGCAGCGTGCAGGGACAGTACCAAGAGACCCAGTACTTC.

The V call is TRBV27, the J call TRBJ2-5, with a tentative D call TRBD1 (5 bases). This CDR3 is 14 amino acids long. Per germline, CDR1 MNHEY and CDR2 SMNVEV (reference sequence). V was cut by 5 bases and J by 5 bases, with 15 bases left in between. CDR3 DNA: TGTGCCAGCAGTCCTGGCAGGGCCAGGGAGACCCAGTACTTC. As protein: CASSPGRARETQYF.

The V call is TRBV27, the J call TRBJ2-7, with D uncertain. The V gene's germline CDR1 is MNHEY and CDR2 SMNVEV (reference sequence). This CDR3 has 15 amino acids. Trimming left V 3 bases short and J 3 bases short, with 15 bases between. The CDR3 loop is CASSFRLEVGYEQYF. The CDR3 DNA is TGTGCCAGCAGTTTTAGGCTAGAGGTAGGCTACGAGCAGTACTTC.

The V call is TRBV12-3 or TRBV12-4, the J call TRBJ1-2; D uncertain. This CDR3 region has 15 residues. V lost 5 bases and J 7 bases, leaving 20 bases between the germline ends. The CDR3 DNA is TGTGCCAGCAGTCCCCGGGTGGGCATCATGCGTGGCTACACCTTC. Translation: CASSPRVGIMRGYTF.

There are a few counts of this clonotype. V usage is TRBV20-1 and J usage is TRBJ1-4, with TRBD1 matching over 8 bases. The germline gives CDR1 DFQATT, CDR2 SNEGSKA (reference sequence). V lost 7 bases to trimming and J lost 3 bases; unmatched junction nucleotides: 4. This CDR3 has 13 residues. The CDR3 here is CSVKDRANEKLFF. CDR3 bases: TGCAGTGTCAAGGACAGGGCTAATGAAAAACTGTTTTTT.

This clonotype has a single count. The V gene is TRBV20-1, the J gene TRBJ2-1, with D unclear. Trimming took off 0 bases at V and 7 bases at J, with 16 bases between the two ends. This CDR3 comprises 15 residues. CDR1 and CDR2 from the germline V gene are DFQATT and SNEGSKA (reference sequence). This CDR3 reads CSAREVASFSNEQFF. The CDR3 DNA reads TGCAGTGCTAGAGAAGTAGCTTCGTTTAGTAATGAGCAGTTCTTC.

The rearrangement uses TRBV12-3 or TRBV12-4 and TRBJ1-2; 11 bases agree with TRBD1. This CDR3 has 15 amino acids. Trimming at V came to 4 bases and at J to 7 bases, leaving 8 bases not matched to a gene. DNA for the CDR3: TGTGCCAGCAGTTACGGACAGGGGGCTGGCTCTGGCTACACCTTC. This encodes CASSYGQGAGSGYTF.

The chain combines TRBV12-3 or TRBV12-4 with TRBJ2-7; 9 bases are a match to TRBD1. Losses at the gene ends were 6 bases for V and 1 base for J; bases not matched to a gene: 13. The CDR3 sequence is 17 residues long. CDR3 nucleotides: TGTGCCAGCAGCCTCCAGATAGGACAGGGGACTTCCTACGAGCAGTACTTC. Amino acid sequence: CASSLQIGQGTSYEQYF.

The gene calls are TRBV29-1 and TRBJ2-1; no reliable D call. The CDR3 runs to 13 residues. The germline CDR1 and CDR2 sequences are SQVTM and ANQGSEA. V lost 5 bases to trimming and J lost 8 bases, with 16 bases between them. CDR3 region: CSVKLAILDEQFF. In nucleotides, the CDR3 is TGCAGCGTTAAGCTCGCAATCCTCGATGAGCAGTTCTTC.

The V and J genes are TRBV6-2 or TRBV6-3 and TRBJ2-3; TRBD2 might be the D (5 bases). Germline values: CDR1 MNHEY, CDR2 SVGEGT. CDR3 length equals 13 residues. Trimming shortened V by 0 bases and J by 6 bases, and 7 bases separated the two germline ends. CDR3 bases: TGTGCCAGCAGTTACTCGAGGGCGGATACGCAGTATTTT. It is translated as CASSYSRADTQYF.

This clonotype was seen only a few times. The rearrangement links TRBV29-1 to TRBJ2-5, with a possible D match to TRBD2 (5 bases). The V gene lost 2 bases and the J gene lost 4 bases, with 14 bases spanning the gap. CDR1 and CDR2 (germline): SQVTM, ANQGSEA. CDR3 length: 14 amino acids. This CDR3 reads CSVEFGGVGETQYF. CDR3 sequence (DNA): TGCAGCGTTGAATTTGGAGGAGTTGGAGAGACCCAGTACTTC.

This clonotype was counted at least ten times. A junction boundary mismatches the germline segment, possibly from a read error. The chain uses TRBV5-1 and TRBJ2-7, with D perhaps given as TRBD1 or TRBD2 (5 bases each). The CDR3 is 15 amino acids. CDR1 is SGHRS and CDR2 is YFSETQ in the germline V gene. The CDR3 is CASSLGPRSSYEQYF. The CDR3 DNA reads as TGTGCCAGCAGTTTGGGACCCAGGAGCTCCTACGAGCAGTACTTC.

The chain employs TRBV5-1 and TRBJ2-7; D unresolved. Germline CDR1 SGHRS, CDR2 YFSETQ. Trimming removed 4 bases from V and 0 bases from J, with 14 bases in between. CDR3 size: 15 residues. The CDR3 DNA follows: TGCGCCAGCAGCCCCCAGCCCGCGACCTCCTACGAGCAGTACTTC. It yields the protein CASSPQPATSYEQYF.

This clonotype has ten or more counts. The chain has TRBV20-1 and TRBJ2-1; tentative D call: TRBD2 (5 bases). V lost 5 bases and J 8 bases, leaving 19 bases between the germline ends. Germline CDR1 and CDR2: DFQATT and SNEGSKA (reference sequence). CDR3 length: 14 amino acids. The CDR3, as DNA: TGCAGTGCTGACCGGGCTCAGGACTCCGATGAGCAGTTCTTC. Amino acids: CSADRAQDSDEQFF.

The V and J genes are TRBV5-6 and TRBJ2-1; D unclear. CDR3 length equals 16 residues. Germline CDR1 reads SGHDT; CDR2 reads YYEEEE. Trimming removed 0 bases from V and 3 bases from J, with 13 bases in between. CDR3 region: CASSLETTSLYNEQFF. Written as DNA, the CDR3 is TGTGCCAGCAGCTTGGAAACAACAAGCCTCTACAATGAGCAGTTCTTC.

This clonotype was detected a few times. This rearrangement joins TRBV30 to TRBJ2-7, with TRBD2 matching over 9 bases. CDR3 length equals 15 residues. Germline CDR1 is GTSNPN and CDR2 is SVGIG (reference sequence). After removal of 1 base from V and 2 bases from J, the junction contained 6 bases not matched to a gene. In DNA form, the CDR3 reads TGTGCCTGGAGTGGAGTAGCGGGAGTGACCTACGAGCAGTACTTC. Its protein is CAWSGVAGVTYEQYF.

The chain has TRBV28 and TRBJ2-1; TRBD1 might be the D (7 bases). The DNA end favors TRBJ2-7, so the J call may be wrong. Germline assignment: CDR1 MDHEN and CDR2 SYDVKM. This CDR3 has 15 amino acids. CDR3 residues: CASSPQGGSYNEQYF. CDR3 nucleotides: TGTGCCAGCAGTCCCCAGGGGGGCTCCTACAATGAGCAGTACTTC.